The TCR beta chain described here comes from a study of T cell responses to AZD1222 COVID-19 vaccine. With 2 bases removed from V and 0 bases from J, the gap between germline ends came to 5 bases. Germline CDR1 reads SGDLS; CDR2 reads YYNGEE. CDR3 length equals 14 residues. On this clone itself: Its antigen is unidentified. The same CDR3 is also encoded by other DNA sequences in this sample.

Profiled with immunoSEQ multiplex PCR; TCRdb holds only in-frame clones, not every one. The table shows about 140,000 clones, with about 90% occurring only once. Overall study findings and caveats: Repertoire sampling was restricted to post-peak T cell response timepoints. Donors, mostly white British, included more females; clonal diversity was possibly underestimated. Baseline antibody screening turned up just six or seven seropositive AZD1222 recipients.

This specimen consisted of peripheral blood, obtained 28 days after the second dose of the MenACWY control vaccine. The receptor was derived from an adult who received the MenACWY meningococcal vaccine as a control. This sequence joins TRBV9 and TRBJ2-2; D is unclear. The DNA for the CDR3 is TGTGCCAGCAGCGTCGTCTCGAACACCGGGGAGCTGTTTTTT. It is translated as CASSVVSNTGELFF.